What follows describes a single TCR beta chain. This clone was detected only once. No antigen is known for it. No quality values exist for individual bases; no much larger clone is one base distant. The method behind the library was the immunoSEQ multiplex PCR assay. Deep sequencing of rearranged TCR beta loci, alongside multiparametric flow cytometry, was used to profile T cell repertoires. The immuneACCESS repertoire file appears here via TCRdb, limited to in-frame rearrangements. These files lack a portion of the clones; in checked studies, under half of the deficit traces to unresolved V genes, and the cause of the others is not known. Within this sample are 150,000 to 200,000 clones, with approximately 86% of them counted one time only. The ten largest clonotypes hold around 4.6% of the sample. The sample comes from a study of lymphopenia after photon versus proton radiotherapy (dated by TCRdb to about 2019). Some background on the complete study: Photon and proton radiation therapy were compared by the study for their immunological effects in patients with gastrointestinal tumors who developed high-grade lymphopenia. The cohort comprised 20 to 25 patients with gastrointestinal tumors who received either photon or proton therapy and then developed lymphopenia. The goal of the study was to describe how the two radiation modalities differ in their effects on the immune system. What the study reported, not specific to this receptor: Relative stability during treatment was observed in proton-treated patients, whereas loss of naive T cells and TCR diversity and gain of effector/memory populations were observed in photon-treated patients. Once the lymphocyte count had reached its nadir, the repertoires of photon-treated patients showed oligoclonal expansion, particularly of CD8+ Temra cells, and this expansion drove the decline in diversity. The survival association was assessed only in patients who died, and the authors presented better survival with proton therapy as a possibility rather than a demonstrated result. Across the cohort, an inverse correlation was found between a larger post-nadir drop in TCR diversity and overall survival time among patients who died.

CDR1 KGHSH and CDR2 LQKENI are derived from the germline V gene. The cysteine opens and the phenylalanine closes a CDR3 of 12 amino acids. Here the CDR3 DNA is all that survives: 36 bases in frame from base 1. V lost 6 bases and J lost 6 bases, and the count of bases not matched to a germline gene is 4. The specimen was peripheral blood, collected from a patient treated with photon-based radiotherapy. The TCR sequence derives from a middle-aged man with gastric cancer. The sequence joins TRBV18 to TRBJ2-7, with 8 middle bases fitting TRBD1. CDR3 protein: CASSGQGGEQYF. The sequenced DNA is TGTGCCAGCTCCGGACAGGGAGGCGAGCAGTACTTC.